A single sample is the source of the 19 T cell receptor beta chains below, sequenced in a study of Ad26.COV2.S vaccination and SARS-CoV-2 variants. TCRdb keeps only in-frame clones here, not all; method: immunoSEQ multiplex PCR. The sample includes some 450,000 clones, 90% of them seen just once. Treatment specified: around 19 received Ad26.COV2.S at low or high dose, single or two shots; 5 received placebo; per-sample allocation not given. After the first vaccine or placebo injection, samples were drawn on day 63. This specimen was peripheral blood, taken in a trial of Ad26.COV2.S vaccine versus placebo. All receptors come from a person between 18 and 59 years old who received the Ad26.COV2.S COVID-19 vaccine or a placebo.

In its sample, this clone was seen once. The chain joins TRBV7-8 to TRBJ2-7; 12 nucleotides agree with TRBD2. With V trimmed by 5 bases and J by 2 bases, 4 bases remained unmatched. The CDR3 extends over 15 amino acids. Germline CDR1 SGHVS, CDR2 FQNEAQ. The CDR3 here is CASSASSGRAYEQYF. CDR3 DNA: TGTGCCAGCAGCGCCTCTAGCGGGAGGGCCTACGAGCAGTACTTC.

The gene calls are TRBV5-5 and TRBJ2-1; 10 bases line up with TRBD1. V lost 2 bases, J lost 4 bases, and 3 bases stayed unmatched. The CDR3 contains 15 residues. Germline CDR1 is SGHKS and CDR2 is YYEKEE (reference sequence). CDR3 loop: CASSFWTGGYNEQFF. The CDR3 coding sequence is TGTGCCAGCAGCTTCTGGACAGGGGGTTACAATGAGCAGTTCTTC.

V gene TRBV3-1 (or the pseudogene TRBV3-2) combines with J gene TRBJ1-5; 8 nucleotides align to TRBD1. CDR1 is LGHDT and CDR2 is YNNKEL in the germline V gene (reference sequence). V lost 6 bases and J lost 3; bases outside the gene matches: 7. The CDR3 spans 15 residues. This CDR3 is CASSPRGLDNQPQHF. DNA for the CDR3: TGTGCCAGCAGTCCCAGGGGGCTTGACAATCAGCCCCAGCATTTT.

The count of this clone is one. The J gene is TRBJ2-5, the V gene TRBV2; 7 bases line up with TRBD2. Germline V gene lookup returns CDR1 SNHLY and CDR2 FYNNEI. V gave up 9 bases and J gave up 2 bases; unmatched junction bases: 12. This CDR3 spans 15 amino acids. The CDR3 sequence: CASKRAGAYQETQYF. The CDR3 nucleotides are TGTGCCAGTAAGAGGGCGGGAGCATATCAAGAGACCCAGTACTTC.

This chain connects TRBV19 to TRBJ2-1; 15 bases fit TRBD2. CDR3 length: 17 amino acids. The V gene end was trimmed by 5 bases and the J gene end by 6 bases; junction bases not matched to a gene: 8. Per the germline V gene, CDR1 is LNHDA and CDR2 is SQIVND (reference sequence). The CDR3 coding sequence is TGTGCCAGTAGTCGGGGACTAGCGGGAGGAGGGGCCAATGAGCAGTTCTTC. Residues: CASSRGLAGGGANEQFF.

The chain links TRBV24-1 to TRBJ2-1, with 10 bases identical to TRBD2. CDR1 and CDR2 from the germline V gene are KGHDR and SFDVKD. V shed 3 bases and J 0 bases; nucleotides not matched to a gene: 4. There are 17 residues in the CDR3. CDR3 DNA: TGTGCCACCAGTGATCTTCGGACTAGCGGCTCCTACAATGAGCAGTTCTTC. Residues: CATSDLRTSGSYNEQFF.

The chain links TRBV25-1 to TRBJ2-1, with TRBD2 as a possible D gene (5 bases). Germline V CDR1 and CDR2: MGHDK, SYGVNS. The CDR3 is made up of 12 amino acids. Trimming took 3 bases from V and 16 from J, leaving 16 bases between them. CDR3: CASSDLLSREFF. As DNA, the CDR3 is TGTGCCAGCAGTGACCTTCTCTCTCGGGAATTCTTC.

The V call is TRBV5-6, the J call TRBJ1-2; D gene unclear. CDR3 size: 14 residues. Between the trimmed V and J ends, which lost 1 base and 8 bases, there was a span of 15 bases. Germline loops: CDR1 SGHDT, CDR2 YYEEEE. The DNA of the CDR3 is TGTGCCAGCAGCTTGTCAGAATCCCCCCACGGCTACACCTTC. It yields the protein CASSLSESPHGYTF.

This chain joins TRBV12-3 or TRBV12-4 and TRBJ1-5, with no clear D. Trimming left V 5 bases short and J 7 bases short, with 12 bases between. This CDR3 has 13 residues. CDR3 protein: CASSPTGRQPQHF. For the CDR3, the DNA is TGTGCCAGCAGTCCCACGGGTCGGCAGCCCCAGCATTTT.

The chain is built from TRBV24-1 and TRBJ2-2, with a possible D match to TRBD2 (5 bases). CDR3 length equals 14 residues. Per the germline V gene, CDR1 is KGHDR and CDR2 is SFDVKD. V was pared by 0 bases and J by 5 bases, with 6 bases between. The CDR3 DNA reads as TGTGCCACCAGTGATTTGCGGGGTACCGGGGAGCTGTTTTTT. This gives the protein CATSDLRGTGELFF.

The DNA for the CDR3 is TGTGCCAGCAGCTTAGGGAGCGGGAGGACAGATACGCAGTATTTT. Amino acids: CASSLGSGRTDTQYF. The chain couples TRBV7-6 to TRBJ2-3; 9 bases line up with TRBD2. Germline V lookup: CDR1 SGHVS, CDR2 FNYEAQ. With 1 base clipped from V and 3 bases from J, the junction kept 2 bases outside the gene matches. The CDR3 is 15 amino acids.

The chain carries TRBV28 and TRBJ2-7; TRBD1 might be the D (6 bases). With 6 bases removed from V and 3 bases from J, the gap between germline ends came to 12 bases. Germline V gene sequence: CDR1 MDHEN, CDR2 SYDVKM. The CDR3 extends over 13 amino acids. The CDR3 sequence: CASRGQSLYEQYF. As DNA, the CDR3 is TGTGCCAGCAGAGGACAGTCGCTCTACGAGCAGTACTTC. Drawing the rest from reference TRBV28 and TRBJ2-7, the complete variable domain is DVKVTQSSRYLVKRTGEKVFLECVQDMDHENMFWYRQDPGLGLRLIYFSYDVKMKEKGDIPEGYSVSREKKERFSLILESASTNQTSMYLCASRGQSLYEQYFGPGTRLTVT.

DNA for the CDR3: TGTGCCAGCAGCCTCAAGGTGTACGAGCAGTACTTC. Amino acid sequence: CASSLKVYEQYF. The gene calls are TRBV21-1 and TRBJ2-7. TRBV21-1 is reported as a pseudogene. CDR3 length: 12 amino acids.

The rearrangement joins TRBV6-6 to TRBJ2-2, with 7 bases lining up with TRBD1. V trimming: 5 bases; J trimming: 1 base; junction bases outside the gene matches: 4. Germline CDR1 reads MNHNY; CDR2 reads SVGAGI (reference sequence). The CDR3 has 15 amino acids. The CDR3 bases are TGTGCCAGCAGTCCCCACAGGGGGAACACCGGGGAGCTGTTTTTT. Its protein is CASSPHRGNTGELFF.

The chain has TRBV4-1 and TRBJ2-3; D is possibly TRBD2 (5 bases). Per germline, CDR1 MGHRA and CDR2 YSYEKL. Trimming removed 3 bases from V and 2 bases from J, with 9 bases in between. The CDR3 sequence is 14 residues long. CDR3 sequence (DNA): TGCGCCAGCAGCCAGCTAGCCCACACAGATACGCAGTATTTT. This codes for CASSQLAHTDTQYF.

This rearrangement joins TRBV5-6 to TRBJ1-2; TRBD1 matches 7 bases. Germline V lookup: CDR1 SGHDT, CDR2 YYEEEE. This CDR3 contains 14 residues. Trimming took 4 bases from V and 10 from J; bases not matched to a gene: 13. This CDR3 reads CASSRQGFDRDYTF. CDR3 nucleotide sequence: TGTGCCAGCAGCCGACAGGGATTTGACCGAGACTACACCTTC. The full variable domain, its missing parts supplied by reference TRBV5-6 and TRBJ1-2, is DAGVTQSPTHLIKTRGQQVTLRCSPKSGHDTVSWYQQALGQGPQFIFQYYEEEERQRGNFPDRFSGHQFPNYSSELNVNALLLGDSALYLCASSRQGFDRDYTFGSGTRLTVV.

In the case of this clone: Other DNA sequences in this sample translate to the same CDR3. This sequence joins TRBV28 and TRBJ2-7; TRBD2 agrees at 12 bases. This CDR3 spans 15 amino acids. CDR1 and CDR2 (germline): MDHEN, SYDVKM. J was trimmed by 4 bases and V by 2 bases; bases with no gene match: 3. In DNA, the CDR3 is TGTGCCAGCAGTTTAGGGCTAGCGGGGGGGTACGAGCAGTACTTC. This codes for CASSLGLAGGYEQYF.

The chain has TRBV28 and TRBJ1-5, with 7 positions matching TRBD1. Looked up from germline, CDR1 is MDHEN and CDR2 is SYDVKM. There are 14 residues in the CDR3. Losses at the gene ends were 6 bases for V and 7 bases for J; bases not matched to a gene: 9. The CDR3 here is CASRKTGTGQPQHF. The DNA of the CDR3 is TGTGCCAGCAGAAAGACAGGGACGGGGCAGCCCCAGCATTTT. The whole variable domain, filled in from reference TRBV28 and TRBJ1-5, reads DVKVTQSSRYLVKRTGEKVFLECVQDMDHENMFWYRQDPGLGLRLIYFSYDVKMKEKGDIPEGYSVSREKKERFSLILESASTNQTSMYLCASRKTGTGQPQHFGDGTRLSIL.

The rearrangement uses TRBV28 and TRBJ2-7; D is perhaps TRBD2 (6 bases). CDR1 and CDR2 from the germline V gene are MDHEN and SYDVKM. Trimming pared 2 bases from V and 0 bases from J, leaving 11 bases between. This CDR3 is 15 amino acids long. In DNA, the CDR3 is TGTGCCAGCAGTTTAAGCGGGCTGAACTCCTACGAGCAGTACTTC. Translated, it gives CASSLSGLNSYEQYF.